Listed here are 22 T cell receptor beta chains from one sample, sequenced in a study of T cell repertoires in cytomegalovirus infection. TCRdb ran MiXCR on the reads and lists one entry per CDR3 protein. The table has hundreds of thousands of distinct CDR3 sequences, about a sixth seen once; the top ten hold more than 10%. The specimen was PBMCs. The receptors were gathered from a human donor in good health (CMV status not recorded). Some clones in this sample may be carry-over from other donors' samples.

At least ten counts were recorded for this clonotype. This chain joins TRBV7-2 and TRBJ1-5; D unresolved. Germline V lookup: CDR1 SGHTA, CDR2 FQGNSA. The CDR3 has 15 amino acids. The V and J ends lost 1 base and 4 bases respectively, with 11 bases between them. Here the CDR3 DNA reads TGTGCCAGCAGCTTAGTAGGCTCGCTAAATCAGCCCCAGCATTTT. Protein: CASSLVGSLNQPQHF.

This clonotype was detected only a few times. Here the CDR3 DNA reads TGTGCCAGCAGCTTGGAACCGGACAGGGTGAACACTGAAGCTTTCTTT. Translation: CASSLEPDRVNTEAFF. This chain joins TRBV5-6 and TRBJ1-1; the match to TRBD1 covers 8 bases. CDR1 is SGHDT and CDR2 is YYEEEE in the germline V gene. V lost 0 bases and J lost 0; bases outside the gene matches: 4. This CDR3 has 16 amino acids.

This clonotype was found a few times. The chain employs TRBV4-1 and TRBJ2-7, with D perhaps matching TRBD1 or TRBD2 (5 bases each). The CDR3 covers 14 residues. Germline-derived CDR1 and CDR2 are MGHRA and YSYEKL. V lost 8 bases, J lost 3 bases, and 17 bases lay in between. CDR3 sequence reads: CASLRGALDYEQYF. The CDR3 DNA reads TGCGCCAGCCTCCGAGGGGCACTAGACTACGAGCAGTACTTC.

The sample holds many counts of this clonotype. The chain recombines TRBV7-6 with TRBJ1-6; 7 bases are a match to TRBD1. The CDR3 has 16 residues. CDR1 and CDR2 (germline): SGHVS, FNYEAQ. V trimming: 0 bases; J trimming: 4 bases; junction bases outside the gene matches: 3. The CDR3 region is CASSLAPGQYNSPLHF. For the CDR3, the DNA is TGTGCCAGCAGCTTAGCGCCGGGACAGTATAATTCACCCCTCCACTTT.

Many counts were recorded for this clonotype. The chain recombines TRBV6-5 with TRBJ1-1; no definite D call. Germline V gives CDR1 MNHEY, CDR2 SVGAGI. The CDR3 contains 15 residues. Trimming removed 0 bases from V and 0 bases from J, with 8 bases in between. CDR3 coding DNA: TGTGCCAGCAGTTACTCCAGGAATTTGAACACTGAAGCTTTCTTT. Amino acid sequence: CASSYSRNLNTEAFF.

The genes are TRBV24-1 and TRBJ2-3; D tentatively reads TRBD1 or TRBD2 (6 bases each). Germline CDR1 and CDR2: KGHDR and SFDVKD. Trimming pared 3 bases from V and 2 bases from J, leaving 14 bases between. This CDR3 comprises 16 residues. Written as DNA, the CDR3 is TGTGCCACCAGTGATATACCGGGGGCAGACACAGATACGCAGTATTTT. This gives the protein CATSDIPGADTDTQYF.

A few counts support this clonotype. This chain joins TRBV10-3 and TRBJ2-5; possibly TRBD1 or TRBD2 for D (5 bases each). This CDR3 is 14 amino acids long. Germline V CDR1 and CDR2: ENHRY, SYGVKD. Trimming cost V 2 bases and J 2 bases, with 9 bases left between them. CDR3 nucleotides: TGTGCCATCAGTGAGCGGGACGGACAAGAGACCCAGTACTTC. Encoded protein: CAISERDGQETQYF.

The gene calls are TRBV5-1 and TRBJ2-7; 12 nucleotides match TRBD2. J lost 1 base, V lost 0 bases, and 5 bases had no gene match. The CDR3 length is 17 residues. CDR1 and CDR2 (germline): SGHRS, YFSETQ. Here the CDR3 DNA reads TGCGCCAGCAGCTTGGCTCTAGCGGGGGGGCCGTCCTACGAGCAGTACTTC. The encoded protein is CASSLALAGGPSYEQYF.

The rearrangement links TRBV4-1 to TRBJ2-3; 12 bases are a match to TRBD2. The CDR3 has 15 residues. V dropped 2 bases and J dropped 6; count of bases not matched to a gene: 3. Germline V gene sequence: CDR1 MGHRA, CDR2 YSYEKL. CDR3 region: CASSQWLAGGDTQYF. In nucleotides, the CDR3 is TGCGCCAGCAGCCAATGGCTAGCGGGGGGGGATACGCAGTATTTT.

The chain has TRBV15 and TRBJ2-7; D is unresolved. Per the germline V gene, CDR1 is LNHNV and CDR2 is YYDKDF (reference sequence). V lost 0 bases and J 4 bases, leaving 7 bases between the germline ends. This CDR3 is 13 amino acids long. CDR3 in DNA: TGTGCCACCAGCAGAGACGCAAGTTACGAGCAGTACTTC. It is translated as CATSRDASYEQYF.

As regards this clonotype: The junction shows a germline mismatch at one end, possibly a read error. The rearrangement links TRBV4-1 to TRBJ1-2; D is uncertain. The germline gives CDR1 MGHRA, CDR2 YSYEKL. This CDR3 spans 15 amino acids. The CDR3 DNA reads TGTGCCAGCAGCCAAGATTCGGGGTCAAGCTATGGCTACACCTTC. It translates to CASSQDSGSSYGYTF.

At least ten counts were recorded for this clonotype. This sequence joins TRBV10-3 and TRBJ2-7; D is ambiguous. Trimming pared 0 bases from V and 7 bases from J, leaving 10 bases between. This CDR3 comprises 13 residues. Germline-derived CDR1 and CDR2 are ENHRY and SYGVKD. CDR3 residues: CAISESGLGEQYF. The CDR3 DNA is TGTGCCATCAGTGAGTCGGGTTTAGGGGAGCAGTACTTC.

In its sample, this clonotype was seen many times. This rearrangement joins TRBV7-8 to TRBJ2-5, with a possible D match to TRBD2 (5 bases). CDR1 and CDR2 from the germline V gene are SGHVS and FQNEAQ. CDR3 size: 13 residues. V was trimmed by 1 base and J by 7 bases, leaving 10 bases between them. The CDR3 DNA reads TGTGCCAGCAGCTTAGGGTCAAGCGGGACCCAGTACTTC. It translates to CASSLGSSGTQYF.

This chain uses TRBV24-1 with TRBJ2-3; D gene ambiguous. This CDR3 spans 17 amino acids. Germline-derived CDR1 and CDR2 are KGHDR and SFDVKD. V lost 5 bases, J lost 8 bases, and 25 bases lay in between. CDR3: CATSGPEPGLIGVTQYF. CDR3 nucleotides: TGTGCCACCAGTGGTCCGGAGCCAGGCCTAATCGGAGTTACGCAGTATTTT.

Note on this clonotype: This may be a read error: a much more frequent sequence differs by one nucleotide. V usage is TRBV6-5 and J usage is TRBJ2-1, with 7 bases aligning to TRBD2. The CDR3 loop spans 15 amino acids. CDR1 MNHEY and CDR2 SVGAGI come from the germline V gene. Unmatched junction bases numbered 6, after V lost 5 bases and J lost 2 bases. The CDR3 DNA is TGTGCCAGCAGTAACGGGGGGACTGCCTACAATGAGCAGTTCTTC. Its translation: CASSNGGTAYNEQFF.

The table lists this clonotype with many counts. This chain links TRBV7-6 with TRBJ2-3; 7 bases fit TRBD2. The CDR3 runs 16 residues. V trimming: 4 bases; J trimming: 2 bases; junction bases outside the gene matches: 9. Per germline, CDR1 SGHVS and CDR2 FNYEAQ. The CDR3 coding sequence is TGTGCCAGCAGCTCAGACAGCGGGGCGACCACAGATACGCAGTATTTT. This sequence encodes CASSSDSGATTDTQYF.

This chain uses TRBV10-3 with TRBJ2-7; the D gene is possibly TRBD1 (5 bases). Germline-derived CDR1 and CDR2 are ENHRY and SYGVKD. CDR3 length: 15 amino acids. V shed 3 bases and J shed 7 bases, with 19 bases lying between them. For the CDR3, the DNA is TGTGCCATCAGTGATACAGTGCAGGGTCGGGCTGAGCAGTACTTC. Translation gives CAISDTVQGRAEQYF.

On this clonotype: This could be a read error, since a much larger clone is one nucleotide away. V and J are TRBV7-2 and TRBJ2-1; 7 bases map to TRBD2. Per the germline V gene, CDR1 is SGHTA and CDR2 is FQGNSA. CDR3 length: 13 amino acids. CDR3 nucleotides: TGTGCCAGCAGCCCGCGGGGGTACAATGAGCGGTTCTTC. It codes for CASSPRGYNERFF.

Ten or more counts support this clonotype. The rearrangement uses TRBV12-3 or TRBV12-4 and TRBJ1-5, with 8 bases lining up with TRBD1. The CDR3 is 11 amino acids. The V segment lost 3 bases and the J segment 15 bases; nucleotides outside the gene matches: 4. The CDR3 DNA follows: TGTGCCAGCAGTTTGGGACAGGCGCCGCATTTT. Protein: CASSLGQAPHF.

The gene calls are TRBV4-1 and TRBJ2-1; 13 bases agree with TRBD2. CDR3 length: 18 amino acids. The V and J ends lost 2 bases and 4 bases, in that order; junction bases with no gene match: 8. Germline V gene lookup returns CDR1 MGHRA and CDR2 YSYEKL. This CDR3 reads CASSQIGRLAGGYNEQFF. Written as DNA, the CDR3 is TGCGCCAGCAGCCAAATCGGGCGACTAGCGGGGGGATACAATGAGCAGTTCTTC.

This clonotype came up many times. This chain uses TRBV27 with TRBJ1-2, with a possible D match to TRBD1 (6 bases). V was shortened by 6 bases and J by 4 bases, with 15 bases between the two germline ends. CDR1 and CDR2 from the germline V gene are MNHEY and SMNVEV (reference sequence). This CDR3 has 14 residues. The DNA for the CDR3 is TGTGCCAGCAGCGAGGGGGGCGGCGTCTATGGCTACACCTTC. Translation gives CASSEGGGVYGYTF.

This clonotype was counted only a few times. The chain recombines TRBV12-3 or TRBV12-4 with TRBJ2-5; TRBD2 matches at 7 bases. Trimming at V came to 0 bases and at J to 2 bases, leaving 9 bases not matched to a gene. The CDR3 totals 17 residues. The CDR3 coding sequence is TGTGCCAGCAGTTTAGCCTCCGGGGGGATGGCGCAAGAGACCCAGTACTTC. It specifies CASSLASGGMAQETQYF.